This T cell receptor (beta chain) was identified in a study of OX40 agonist ivuxolimab in advanced cancers. Study details: Patients were given ivuxolimab, an antibody that agonizes OX40 (CD134). Mean age approximately 66 years, range about 23 to 85; around 80% male.

Study outcomes and limitations: In the 0.1 to 3.0 mg/kg range, CD4+ and CD8+ blood T cells had expanded clonally by week 6. Relative to CD4+, CD8+ T cells held more expanded clones on average.

Produced via immunoSEQ multiplex PCR; TCRdb's table is partial and in-frame only. The repertoire includes about 90,000 clones, roughly 93% of them detected once, and 0.33% sits in the top ten. Trimming took off 6 bases at V and 1 base at J, with 12 bases between the two ends. This CDR3 has 14 amino acids. Germline CDR1 and CDR2: SGHRS and YFSETQ. Concerning this clone: Its specificity is not known.

Source: CD4+ or CD8+ T cells sorted from blood, taken in a trial of the OX40 agonist ivuxolimab. This clonotype originated in an adult with an advanced solid tumor such as melanoma, head and neck, liver or kidney cancer. The V gene is TRBV5-1, the J gene TRBJ2-3; D might be TRBD2 (6 bases). The CDR3 DNA reads as TGCGCCAGCATGATCCCTAGCGGCACAGATACGCAGTATTTT. This translates into CASMIPSGTDTQYF.